This is a list of T cell receptor beta chains from one sample in a study of blood T cell repertoires in COVID-19. Generated by immunoSEQ multiplex PCR, the TCRdb table keeps only in-frame clones and is missing some. The table shows 300,000 to 500,000 clones, with approximately 90% occurring only once. The sample consisted of PBMCs or T cells enriched from blood (not recorded which). The receptor source for this set is a woman aged 25 to 39 with acute COVID-19. Both conserved end residues are part of each CDR3. Each record gives: J gene, V gene, clone size, D gene, CDR3 protein, CDR3 DNA. A D gene is named only where the DNA matches it firmly. The size field is filled for only some rows; it gives once, few, many or a size class.

>TRBJ1-2|TRBV5-1|-|TRBD1
CASSSQPTGTGGYTF
TGCGCCAGCAGCTCCCAACCGACAGGGACGGGGGGCTACACCTTC
>TRBJ2-3|TRBV3-1/TRBV3-2|-|-
CASSQRDISTDTQYF
TGTGCCAGCAGCCAAAGGGACATCAGCACAGATACGCAGTATTTT
>TRBJ2-1|TRBV10-1|-|TRBD2
CASSERRGGAYNEQFF
TGCGCCAGCAGTGAGAGGCGGGGGGGCGCCTACAATGAGCAGTTCTTC
>TRBJ2-1|TRBV27|once|-
CASSGQGIYNEQFF
TGTGCCAGCAGTGGGCAGGGAATCTACAATGAGCAGTTCTTC
>TRBJ2-7|TRBV2|-|TRBD1
CASSTGTGREQYF
TGTGCCAGCAGTACTGGGACAGGGCGCGAGCAGTACTTC
>TRBJ2-5|TRBV4-1|once|TRBD2
CASSQVPGGVKETQYF
TGCGCCAGCAGCCAAGTCCCCGGGGGGGTGAAGGAGACCCAGTACTTC
>TRBJ1-6|TRBV7-6|-|-
CASSLSGGQASPLHF
TGTGCCAGCAGCTTAAGTGGAGGGCAGGCTTCACCCCTCCACTTT
>TRBJ1-5|TRBV10-2|-|-
CASSVDSNQPQHF
TGCGCCAGCAGTGTAGATAGCAATCAGCCCCAGCATTTT
>TRBJ2-3|TRBV9|once|TRBD2
CASSAGLARTDTQYF
TGTGCCAGCAGCGCGGGACTAGCCCGCACAGATACGCAGTATTTT
>TRBJ2-1|TRBV7-9|-|TRBD2
CASSLMGLEFNEQFF
TGTGCCAGCAGCTTAATGGGACTAGAGTTCAATGAGCAGTTCTTC